The entry that follows covers one T cell receptor beta chain sequence. The CDR3 spans 14 residues. Trimming took 1 base from V and 7 from J, leaving 13 bases between them. The V gene's germline CDR1 is SGHVS and CDR2 FNYEAQ. This sample is part of a study of radiotherapy plus CTLA-4 blockade in lung cancer. Alongside CTLA-4 blockade with ipilimumab, patients with chemo-refractory metastatic non-small-cell lung cancer received focal radiation. Assay used: immunoSEQ multiplex PCR; TCRdb lists only in-frame clones, some missing. The table has 85,000 to 120,000 clones, 85% seen once. The material sequenced was peripheral blood, taken from a patient treated with radiotherapy plus ipilimumab. The sequence came from a human donor with non-small cell lung cancer that progressed on radiotherapy plus ipilimumab. Some clones in this sample may be carry-over from other donors' samples. This chain links TRBV7-6 with TRBJ1-1, with D possibly TRBD1 on 5 matching bases. The CDR3 coding sequence is TGTGCCAGCAGCTTAGAGTCGGGGCTAGATGAAGCTTTCTTT. It codes for CASSLESGLDEAFF.